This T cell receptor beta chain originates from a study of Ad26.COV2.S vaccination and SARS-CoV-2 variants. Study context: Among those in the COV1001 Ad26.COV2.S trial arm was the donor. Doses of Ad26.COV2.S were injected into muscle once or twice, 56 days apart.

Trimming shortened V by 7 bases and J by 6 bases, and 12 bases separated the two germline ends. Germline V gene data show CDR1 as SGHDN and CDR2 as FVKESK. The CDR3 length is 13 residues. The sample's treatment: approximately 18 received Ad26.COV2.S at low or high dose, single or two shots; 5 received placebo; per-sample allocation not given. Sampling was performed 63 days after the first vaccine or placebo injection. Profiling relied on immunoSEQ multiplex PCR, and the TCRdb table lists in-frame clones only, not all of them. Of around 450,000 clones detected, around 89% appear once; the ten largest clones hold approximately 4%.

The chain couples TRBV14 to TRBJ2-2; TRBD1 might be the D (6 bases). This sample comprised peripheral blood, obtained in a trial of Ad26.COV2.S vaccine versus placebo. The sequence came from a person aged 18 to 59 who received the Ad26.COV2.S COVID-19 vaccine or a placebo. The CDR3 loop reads CASNRERSGELFF. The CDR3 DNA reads TGTGCCAGCAACAGGGAAAGGTCCGGGGAGCTGTTTTTT.